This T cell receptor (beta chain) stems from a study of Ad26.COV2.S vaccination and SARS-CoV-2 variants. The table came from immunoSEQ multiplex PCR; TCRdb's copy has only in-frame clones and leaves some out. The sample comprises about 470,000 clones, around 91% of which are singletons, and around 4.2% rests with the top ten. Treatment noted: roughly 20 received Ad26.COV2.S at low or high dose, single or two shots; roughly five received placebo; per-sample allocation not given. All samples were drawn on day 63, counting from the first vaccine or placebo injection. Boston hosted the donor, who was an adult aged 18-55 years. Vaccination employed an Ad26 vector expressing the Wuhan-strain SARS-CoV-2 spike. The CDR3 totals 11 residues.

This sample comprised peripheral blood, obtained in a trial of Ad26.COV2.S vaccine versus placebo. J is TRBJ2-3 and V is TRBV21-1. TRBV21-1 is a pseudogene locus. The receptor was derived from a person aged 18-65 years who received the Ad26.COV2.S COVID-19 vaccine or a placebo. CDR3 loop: CASSKSDTQYF. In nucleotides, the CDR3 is TGTGCCAGCAGCAAGTCAGATACGCAGTATTTT.